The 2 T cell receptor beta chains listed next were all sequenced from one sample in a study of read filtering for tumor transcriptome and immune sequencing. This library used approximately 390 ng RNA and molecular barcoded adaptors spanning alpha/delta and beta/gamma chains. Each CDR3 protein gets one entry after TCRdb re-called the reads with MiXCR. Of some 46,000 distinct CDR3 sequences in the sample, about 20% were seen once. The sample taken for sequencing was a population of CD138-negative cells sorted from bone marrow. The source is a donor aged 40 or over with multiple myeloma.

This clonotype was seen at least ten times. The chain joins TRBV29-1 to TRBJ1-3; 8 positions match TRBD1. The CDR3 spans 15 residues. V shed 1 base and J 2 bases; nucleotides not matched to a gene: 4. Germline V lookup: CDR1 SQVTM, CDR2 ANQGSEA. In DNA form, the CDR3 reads TGCAGCGTTGAAGGCCAGGGGGCGCCTGGAAACACCATATATTTT. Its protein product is CSVEGQGAPGNTIYF.

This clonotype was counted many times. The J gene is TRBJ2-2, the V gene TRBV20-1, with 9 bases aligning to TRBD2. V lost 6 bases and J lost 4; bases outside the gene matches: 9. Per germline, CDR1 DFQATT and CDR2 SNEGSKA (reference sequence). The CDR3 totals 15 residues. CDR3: CSASSGSESTGELFF. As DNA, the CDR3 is TGCAGTGCGAGTAGCGGGAGCGAGAGCACCGGGGAGCTGTTTTTT.